A selection of T cell receptor beta chains follows, all from one sample in a study of T cells after yellow fever vaccination. Each CDR3 protein gets one entry after TCRdb re-called the 5' RACE reads with MiXCR. The sample yields around 120,000 distinct CDR3 sequences, over 12% seen once. The sequences come from CD8+ T cells sorted from PBMCs, collected 5 days after the yellow fever booster vaccination. The receptors originated from a young man who received the YFV17D yellow fever vaccine. Each CDR3 is given with its conserved first and last residue. The D gene is left open where the match is weak. Where a row states a size, it is once, few, many or the class of an expanded clone; other rows omit it.

d_call: .
clone_size: few
v_call: TRBV7-2
cdr3_length: 14
j_call: TRBJ2-1
cdr3_nt: TGTGCCAGCAGCTTAAGGGGGGGCCCCAATGAGCAGTTCTTC
cdr3_aa: CASSLRGGPNEQFF

d_call: .
clone_size: few
v_call: TRBV7-2
cdr3_length: 15
j_call: TRBJ2-3
cdr3_nt: TGTGCCAGCAGCTGGGGGGCTAGCAGGACAGATACGCAGTATTTT
cdr3_aa: CASSWGASRTDTQYF

d_call: .
clone_size: .
v_call: TRBV7-9
cdr3_length: 14
j_call: TRBJ2-5
cdr3_nt: TGTGCCAGCAGCTTAGTGGGATCGACGGAGACCCAGTACTTC
cdr3_aa: CASSLVGSTETQYF

d_call: TRBD1
clone_size: .
v_call: TRBV24-1
cdr3_length: 15
j_call: TRBJ2-1
cdr3_nt: TGTGCCACCAGTGATCGATATGGGACAGGCGATGAGCAGTTCTTC
cdr3_aa: CATSDRYGTGDEQFF

d_call: TRBD2
clone_size: few
v_call: TRBV4-3
cdr3_length: 14
j_call: TRBJ2-4
cdr3_nt: TGCGCCAGCAGCCACGGAAAGACTAGCGGATTGCAGTACTTC
cdr3_aa: CASSHGKTSGLQYF

d_call: TRBD2
clone_size: .
v_call: TRBV13
cdr3_length: 15
j_call: TRBJ2-3
cdr3_nt: TGTGCCAGCAGCTCCGGGGGGGCCCTGGTAGATACGCAGTATTTT
cdr3_aa: CASSSGGALVDTQYF

d_call: .
clone_size: few
v_call: TRBV6-5
cdr3_length: 13
j_call: TRBJ1-1
cdr3_nt: TGTGCCAGCAGTCCTTGGGGGAACACTGAAGCTTTCTTT
cdr3_aa: CASSPWGNTEAFF

d_call: .
clone_size: .
v_call: TRBV5-1
cdr3_length: 13
j_call: TRBJ2-7
cdr3_nt: TGCGCCAGCAGCTTGGGGGACGGCTACGAGCAGTACTTC
cdr3_aa: CASSLGDGYEQYF

d_call: .
clone_size: few
v_call: TRBV28
cdr3_length: 11
j_call: TRBJ2-3
cdr3_nt: TGTGCCAGCAGGTTCACAGATACGCAGTATTTT
cdr3_aa: CASRFTDTQYF

d_call: .
clone_size: few
v_call: TRBV7-2
cdr3_length: 15
j_call: TRBJ2-7
cdr3_nt: TGTGCCAGCAGCTTAGGGTTGGGGGAACTTACGGAGCAGTACTTC
cdr3_aa: CASSLGLGELTEQYF

d_call: .
clone_size: .
v_call: TRBV15
cdr3_length: 13
j_call: TRBJ1-5
cdr3_nt: TGTGCCACCAGTATGTATAGCAATCAGCCCCAGCATTTT
cdr3_aa: CATSMYSNQPQHF

d_call: .
clone_size: few
v_call: TRBV6-2/TRBV6-3
cdr3_length: 14
j_call: TRBJ1-2
cdr3_nt: TGTGCCAGCAGTTACGGCGGAGGGGAGCAAGGCTACACCTTC
cdr3_aa: CASSYGGGEQGYTF

d_call: .
clone_size: many
v_call: TRBV12-3/TRBV12-4
cdr3_length: 13
j_call: TRBJ2-4
cdr3_nt: TGTGCCAGCAGTCCAGGAGGGGGAAACATTCAGTACTTC
cdr3_aa: CASSPGGGNIQYF

d_call: .
clone_size: .
v_call: TRBV29-1
cdr3_length: 10
j_call: TRBJ1-1
cdr3_nt: TGCAGCGTGACACAGAGAGAAGCTTTCTTT
cdr3_aa: CSVTQREAFF

d_call: .
clone_size: few
v_call: TRBV12-5
cdr3_length: 17
j_call: TRBJ1-6
cdr3_nt: TGTGCTAGTGGTTTTTTACTCGGGGGCCGAGGTAATTCACCCCTCCACTTT
cdr3_aa: CASGFLLGGRGNSPLHF

d_call: TRBD1
clone_size: .
v_call: TRBV4-1
cdr3_length: 15
j_call: TRBJ2-7
cdr3_nt: TGCGCCAGCAGCAGACAGGGGGATAGCTCCTACGAGCAGTACTTC
cdr3_aa: CASSRQGDSSYEQYF

d_call: .
clone_size: few
v_call: TRBV29-1
cdr3_length: 16
j_call: TRBJ2-1
cdr3_nt: TGCAGCGTTGAAGGGCTGACGGGGGGCGACTACAATGAGCAGTTCTTC
cdr3_aa: CSVEGLTGGDYNEQFF

d_call: TRBD1
clone_size: few
v_call: TRBV4-3
cdr3_length: 16
j_call: TRBJ2-2
cdr3_nt: TGCGCCAGCAGCCAACGGGGACAGTCGAACACCGGGGAGCTGTTTTTT
cdr3_aa: CASSQRGQSNTGELFF

d_call: TRBD1
clone_size: few
v_call: TRBV11-2
cdr3_length: 13
j_call: TRBJ2-1
cdr3_nt: TGTGCCAGCAGCCAGGGACAGTACAATGAGCAGTTCTTC
cdr3_aa: CASSQGQYNEQFF

d_call: .
clone_size: .
v_call: TRBV2
cdr3_length: 13
j_call: TRBJ2-6
cdr3_nt: TGTGCCAGAACAGGGACTGGGGCCAACGTCCTGACTTTC
cdr3_aa: CARTGTGANVLTF

d_call: .
clone_size: .
v_call: TRBV4-3
cdr3_length: 16
j_call: TRBJ1-5
cdr3_nt: TGCGCCAGCAGCCAAGACCCAACGGCCGCCCCTCAGCCCCAGCATTTT
cdr3_aa: CASSQDPTAAPQPQHF

d_call: TRBD1
clone_size: few
v_call: TRBV4-1
cdr3_length: 14
j_call: TRBJ1-1
cdr3_nt: TGCGCCAGCAGCCAAGGAGACAGGGCCACTGAAGCTTTCTTT
cdr3_aa: CASSQGDRATEAFF

d_call: TRBD1
clone_size: few
v_call: TRBV7-6
cdr3_length: 15
j_call: TRBJ2-2
cdr3_nt: TGTGCCAGCAGCTTAGAGACAGGGGCTACCGGGGAGCTGTTTTTT
cdr3_aa: CASSLETGATGELFF

d_call: .
clone_size: many
v_call: TRBV6-2/TRBV6-3
cdr3_length: 13
j_call: TRBJ2-1
cdr3_nt: TGTGCCAGCAGTCCCCCGGGGACGAATGAGCAGTTCTTC
cdr3_aa: CASSPPGTNEQFF

d_call: .
clone_size: many
v_call: TRBV5-1
cdr3_length: 13
j_call: TRBJ2-7
cdr3_nt: TGCGCCAGCATCCCCGATAGTGGCTACGAGCAGTACTTC
cdr3_aa: CASIPDSGYEQYF

d_call: .
clone_size: few
v_call: TRBV4-1
cdr3_length: 17
j_call: TRBJ1-1
cdr3_nt: TGCGCCAGCAGCCAAGAATCCCCCGACCCCTCGAACACTGAAGCTTTCTTT
cdr3_aa: CASSQESPDPSNTEAFF

d_call: .
clone_size: .
v_call: TRBV4-1
cdr3_length: 14
j_call: TRBJ2-1
cdr3_nt: TGCGCCAGCAGCCAAGTTTCTGAATACAATGAGCAGTTCTTC
cdr3_aa: CASSQVSEYNEQFF

d_call: .
clone_size: few
v_call: TRBV7-3
cdr3_length: 15
j_call: TRBJ2-5
cdr3_nt: TGTGCCAGCAGCCCTGACGCGGGGGCGGGAGAGACCCAGTACTTC
cdr3_aa: CASSPDAGAGETQYF

d_call: .
clone_size: many
v_call: TRBV20-1
cdr3_length: 12
j_call: TRBJ2-3
cdr3_nt: TGCAGTGCTAGCGGGACTCCTATATCGGGGTATTTT
cdr3_aa: CSASGTPISGYF

d_call: TRBD1
clone_size: .
v_call: TRBV7-9
cdr3_length: 13
j_call: TRBJ1-2
cdr3_nt: TGTGCCAGCAGCCGTGCAGGGGGCGATGGCTACACCTTC
cdr3_aa: CASSRAGGDGYTF

d_call: .
clone_size: few
v_call: TRBV4-3
cdr3_length: 16
j_call: TRBJ1-4
cdr3_nt: TGCGCCAGCAGCCAAGATCAGGGGCCCAGATTGGAAAAACTGTTTTTT
cdr3_aa: CASSQDQGPRLEKLFF

d_call: .
clone_size: few
v_call: TRBV7-6
cdr3_length: 13
j_call: TRBJ1-1
cdr3_nt: TGTGCCAGCAGCTTTGCGGAGAACACTGAAGCTTTCTTT
cdr3_aa: CASSFAENTEAFF